One and the same sample provided the 2 T cell receptor beta chains below, sequenced in a study of CD8 T cells in Susac syndrome. Reverse transcription used roughly 0.45 to 1 ug RNA and random hexamers. MiXCR was run by TCRdb on the immunoSEQ multiplex PCR reads, yielding one entry per CDR3 protein. The sample consists of about 170,000 distinct CDR3 sequences, roughly 95% of them appearing once. The sample taken for sequencing was CD4+ T cells from PBMCs. The receptors shown here come from a human donor with Susac syndrome.

This chain links TRBV10-3 with TRBJ2-7; 7 bases map to TRBD1. This CDR3 contains 14 residues. The V and J ends lost 3 bases and 7 bases, in that order; junction bases with no gene match: 9. Germline assignment: CDR1 ENHRY and CDR2 SYGVKD. CDR3 sequence reads: CAISEDRDRGEQYF. The CDR3 DNA sequence: TGTGCCATCAGTGAAGACAGGGATCGAGGAGAGCAGTACTTC.

The chain uses TRBV6-5 and TRBJ1-6; weak D call: TRBD1 (5 bases). Germline V CDR1 and CDR2: MNHEY, SVGAGI. The V and J ends lost 0 bases and 0 bases respectively, with 12 bases between them. The CDR3 extends over 18 amino acids. The CDR3 DNA sequence: TGTGCCAGCAGTTACTCGGACACAACGAGCTCCTATAATTCACCCCTCCACTTT. Residues: CASSYSDTTSSYNSPLHF.